This TCR beta chain derives from a study of T cell clonotyping in hematopoietic cell transplantation. Study results and caveats: CD4 and CD8 repertoire contributions could not be separated without sorting. At the given depth, recipient repertoires were over 95% de novo clonotypes. Recipient TCR diversity dropped after transplant; expanded clonotypes rose from day 30 to 180.

Repertoires were generated with immunoSEQ multiplex PCR, while TCRdb's copy carries only in-frame clones and drops some. The sample has fewer than 25,000 clones; under 90% are singletons. Time point of the sample: recipient sample about 28 days before transplant, after cytoreduction. Turning to this clone: Its target is not known.

The CDR3 is 14 amino acids. CDR1 is SQVTM and CDR2 is ANQGSEA in the germline V gene. V lost 3 bases, J lost 8 bases, and 16 bases lay in between. The clonotype originates from a man aged 18 to 29 with biphenotypic leukemia. Some clones in this sample may be carry-over from other donors' samples. The rearrangement joins TRBV29-1 to TRBJ1-4, with D possibly being TRBD1 (5 bases). Material: peripheral blood mononuclear cells, obtained before stem cell transplant. The CDR3 protein is CSVDERGRGEKLFF. DNA for the CDR3: TGCAGCGTTGACGAGAGGGGACGGGGGGAAAAACTGTTTTTT.